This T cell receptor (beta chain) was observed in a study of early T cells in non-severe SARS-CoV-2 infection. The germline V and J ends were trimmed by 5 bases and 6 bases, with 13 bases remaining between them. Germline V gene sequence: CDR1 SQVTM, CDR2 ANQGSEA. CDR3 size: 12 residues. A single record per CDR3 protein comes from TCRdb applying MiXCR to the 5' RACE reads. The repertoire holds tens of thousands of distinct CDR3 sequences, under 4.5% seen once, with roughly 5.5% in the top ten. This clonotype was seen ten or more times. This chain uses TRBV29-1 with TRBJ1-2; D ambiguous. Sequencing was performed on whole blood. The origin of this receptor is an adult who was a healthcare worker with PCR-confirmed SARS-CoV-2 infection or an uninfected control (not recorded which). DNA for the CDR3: TGCAGCGTTCCCCTAAATAGGAATGGCTACACCTTC. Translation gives CSVPLNRNGYTF.